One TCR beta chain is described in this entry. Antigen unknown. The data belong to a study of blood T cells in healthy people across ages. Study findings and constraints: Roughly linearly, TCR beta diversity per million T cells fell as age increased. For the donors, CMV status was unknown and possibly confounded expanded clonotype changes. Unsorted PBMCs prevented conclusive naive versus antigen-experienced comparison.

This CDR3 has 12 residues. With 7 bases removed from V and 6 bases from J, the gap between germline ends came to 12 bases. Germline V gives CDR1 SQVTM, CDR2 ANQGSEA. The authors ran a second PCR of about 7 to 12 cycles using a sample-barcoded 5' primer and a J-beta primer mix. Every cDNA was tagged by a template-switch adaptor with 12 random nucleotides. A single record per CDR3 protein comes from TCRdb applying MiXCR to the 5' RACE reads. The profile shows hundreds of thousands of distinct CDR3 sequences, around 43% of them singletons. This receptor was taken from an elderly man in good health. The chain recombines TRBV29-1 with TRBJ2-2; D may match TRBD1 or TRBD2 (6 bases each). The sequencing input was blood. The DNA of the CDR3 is TGCAGCGGCCGACGGGGGCCCGGGGAGCTGTTTTTT. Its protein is CSGRRGPGELFF.